These 10 T cell receptor beta chains share one sample of origin, sequenced in a study of T-cell memory formation after mild COVID-19. TCRdb passed the 5' RACE reads through MiXCR, listing each CDR3 protein once. The sample holds fewer than 350,000 distinct CDR3 sequences, 15% seen once. The sequenced material came from PBMCs or a T cell subset sorted from them (not recorded which). These receptor sequences come from a man younger than 35 who had mild COVID-19 (a few samples of this study predate the infection). Cell type and time point are not known.

J is TRBJ1-5 and V is TRBV5-6, with a possible D match to TRBD1 (6 bases). Trimming pared 6 bases from V and 3 bases from J, leaving 16 bases between. The CDR3 sequence is 15 residues long. Germline CDR1 SGHDT, CDR2 YYEEEE. For the CDR3, the DNA is TGTGCCAGCACCCTCAGGGGACAAACCAATCAGCCCCAGCATTTT. It specifies CASTLRGQTNQPQHF.

The J gene is TRBJ1-3, the V gene TRBV7-2, with 7 bases aligning to TRBD1. Germline CDR1 SGHTA, CDR2 FQGNSA. The V gene end was trimmed by 0 bases and the J gene end by 2 bases; junction bases not matched to a gene: 4. The CDR3 contains 16 residues. The CDR3: CASSLAPGGTGNTIYF. The DNA for the CDR3 is TGTGCCAGCAGCTTAGCCCCAGGGGGAACTGGAAACACCATATATTTT.

CDR3 in DNA: TGCGCCAGCAGCCAAGATCGGCCTTTACAGGGCTGGTATGGCTACACCTTC. It yields the protein CASSQDRPLQGWYGYTF. This chain joins TRBV4-1 and TRBJ1-2, with D perhaps matching TRBD1 (6 bases). CDR1 and CDR2 (germline): MGHRA, YSYEKL. The CDR3 is made up of 17 amino acids. V lost 0 bases to trimming and J lost 5 bases, with 19 bases between them.

This clonotype was counted a few times. The chain employs TRBV7-2 and TRBJ1-6; no firm D call. The CDR3 is 12 amino acids. The ends were cut back, 1 base at V and 10 bases at J, with 5 bases in the middle. Germline CDR1 and CDR2: SGHTA and FQGNSA. In DNA, the CDR3 is TGTGCCAGCAGCTTAGAACCCTCACCCCTCCACTTT. This encodes CASSLEPSPLHF.

This clonotype appeared a few times. V is TRBV10-1 and J is TRBJ1-2; tentative D call: TRBD1 (6 bases). The germline V gene has CDR1 WNHNN and CDR2 SYGVQD (reference sequence). Between the trimmed V and J ends, which lost 3 bases and 4 bases, there was a span of 21 bases. This CDR3 is built from 17 residues. The CDR3 sequence is CASSDMGVRGSGYGYTF. The CDR3 region has the DNA TGCGCCAGCAGTGATATGGGGGTCAGGGGATCAGGCTATGGCTACACCTTC.

This sequence joins TRBV12-3 or TRBV12-4 and TRBJ1-6, with TRBD1 as a possible D gene (5 bases). V was pared by 7 bases and J by 7 bases, with 14 bases between. CDR3 length equals 14 residues. CDR3 nucleotides: TGTGCCAGCATCCAAAATGACAGAAATTCACCCCTCCACTTT. Protein: CASIQNDRNSPLHF.

The chain links TRBV4-3 to TRBJ2-1; 7 bases agree with TRBD1. The CDR3 has 15 amino acids. J gave up 1 base and V 1 base, and 1 base lay outside the gene matches. CDR1 LGHNA and CDR2 YSLEER come from the germline V gene. This CDR3 is CASSQGDSSYNEQFF. CDR3 in DNA: TGCGCCAGCAGCCAAGGGGACAGTTCCTACAATGAGCAGTTCTTC.

The chain couples TRBV10-3 to TRBJ1-2, with D maybe TRBD1 (5 bases). Deletions cut 7 bases from V and 5 bases from J, with 17 bases between. CDR1 is ENHRY, CDR2 SYGVKD, per germline. The CDR3 runs to 14 residues. CDR3 sequence (DNA): TGTGCCATCACCCATGAGGGGACGGTTTATGGCTACACCTTC. Translation: CAITHEGTVYGYTF.

CDR3 DNA sequence: TGTGCCAGCACCCCGGGCCCCTCGGATGAAAAACTGTTTTTT. Protein: CASTPGPSDEKLFF. This chain connects TRBV5-5 to TRBJ1-4; D unresolved. This CDR3 is 14 amino acids long. V lost 6 bases to trimming and J lost 6 bases, with 15 bases between them. Germline CDR1 reads SGHKS; CDR2 reads YYEKEE (reference sequence).

The V call is TRBV4-3, the J call TRBJ2-7, with unresolved D. The V end was cut by 1 base, the J end by 5 bases, with 6 bases between. The CDR3 length is 12 residues. The V gene's germline CDR1 is LGHNA and CDR2 YSLEER. This chain's CDR3 is CASSQVENEQYV. For the CDR3, the DNA is TGCGCCAGCAGCCAAGTTGAGAACGAGCAGTACGTC.